This TCR beta chain is from a study of T cells expressing NK-cell markers. Study overall: Sorted T-cell subsets CD3+CD56+NKG2C+, CD3+CD56+NKG2C- and CD3+CD56-NKG2C+ were TCR beta-sequenced. Study findings and constraints: Clones of NKG2C+ T cells that had expanded were of unclear HCMV specificity.

With respect to this clonotype: Its antigen remains unknown.

For TCR beta, cDNA was produced by 5'RACE template switching with UMIs. From its re-call of the 5' RACE reads, TCRdb lists each CDR3 protein once, without DNA. The sample table includes some 150,000 distinct CDR3 sequences. The V gene's germline CDR1 is MNHEY and CDR2 SVGAGI. The CDR3 loop spans 16 amino acids. The V gene is TRBV6-5, the J gene TRBJ1-1; TCRdb calls TRBD1, which cannot be checked without DNA. This receptor was identified in a man in his late teens or twenties in good health. The sequenced sample was blood T cells: a sorted CD56 or NKG2C T cell subset, CD4+ or CD8+ T cells, or bulk PBMC T cells (not recorded which). CDR3 sequence reads: CASSYPSGTGEMRAFF.